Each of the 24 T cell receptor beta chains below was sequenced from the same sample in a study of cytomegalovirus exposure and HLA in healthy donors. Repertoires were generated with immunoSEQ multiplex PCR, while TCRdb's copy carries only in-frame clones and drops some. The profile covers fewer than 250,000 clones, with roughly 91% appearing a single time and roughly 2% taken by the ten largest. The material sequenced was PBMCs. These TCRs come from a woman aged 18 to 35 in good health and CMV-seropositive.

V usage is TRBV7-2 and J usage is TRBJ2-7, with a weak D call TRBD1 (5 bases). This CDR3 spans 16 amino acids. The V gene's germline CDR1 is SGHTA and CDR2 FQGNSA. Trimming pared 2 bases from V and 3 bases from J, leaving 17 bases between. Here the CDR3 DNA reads TGTGCCAGCAGCTTACAAGGACAACCCTTCTACTACGAGCAGTACTTC. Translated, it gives CASSLQGQPFYYEQYF.

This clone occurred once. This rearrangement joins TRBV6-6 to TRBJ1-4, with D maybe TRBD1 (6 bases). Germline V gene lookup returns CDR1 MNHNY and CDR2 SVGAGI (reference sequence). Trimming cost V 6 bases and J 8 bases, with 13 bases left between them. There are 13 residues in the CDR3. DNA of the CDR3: TGTGCCAGCAGGAAAGGACAGAACGAAAAACTGTTTTTT. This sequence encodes CASRKGQNEKLFF.

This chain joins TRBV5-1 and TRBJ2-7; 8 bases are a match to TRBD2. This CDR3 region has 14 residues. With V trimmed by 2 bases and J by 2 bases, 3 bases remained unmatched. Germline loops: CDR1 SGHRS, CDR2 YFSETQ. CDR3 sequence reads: CASSLSLAAYEQYF. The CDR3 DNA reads TGCGCCAGCAGCTTATCACTAGCGGCCTACGAGCAGTACTTC.

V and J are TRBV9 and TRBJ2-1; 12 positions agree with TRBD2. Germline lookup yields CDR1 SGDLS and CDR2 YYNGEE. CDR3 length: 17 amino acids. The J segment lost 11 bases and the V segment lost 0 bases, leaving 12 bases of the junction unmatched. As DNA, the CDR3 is TGTGCCAGCAGCGTAGGCAAGGGGGTGACTAGCGGGAGTAAGCAGTTCTTC. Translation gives CASSVGKGVTSGSKQFF.

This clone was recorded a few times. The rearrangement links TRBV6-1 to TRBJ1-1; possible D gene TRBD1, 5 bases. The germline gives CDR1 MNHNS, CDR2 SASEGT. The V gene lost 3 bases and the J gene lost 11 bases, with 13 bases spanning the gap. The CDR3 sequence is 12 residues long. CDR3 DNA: TGTGCCAGCAGTGAGTCGGACATTGAGGCTTTCTTT. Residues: CASSESDIEAFF.

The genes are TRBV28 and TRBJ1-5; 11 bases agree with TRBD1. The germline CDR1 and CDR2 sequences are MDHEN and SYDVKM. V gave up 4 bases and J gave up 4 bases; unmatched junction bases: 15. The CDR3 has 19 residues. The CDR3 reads CASSWERTGGGWVNQPQHF. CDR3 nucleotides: TGTGCCAGCAGTTGGGAACGGACAGGGGGCGGGTGGGTTAATCAGCCCCAGCATTTT.

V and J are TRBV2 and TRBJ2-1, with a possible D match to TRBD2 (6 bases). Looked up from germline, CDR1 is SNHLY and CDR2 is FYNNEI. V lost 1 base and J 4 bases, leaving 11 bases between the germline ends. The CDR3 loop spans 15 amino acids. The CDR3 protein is CASSEGLATYNEQFF. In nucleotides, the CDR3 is TGTGCCAGCAGTGAAGGGCTAGCGACTTACAATGAGCAGTTCTTC.

The chain's CDR3 is CASSLAEAPGKFEKEQYF. The CDR3 nucleotides read TGTGCCAGCAGCTTAGCGGAGGCTCCGGGAAAGTTCGAGAAAGAGCAGTACTTC. This sequence joins TRBV7-6 and TRBJ2-7, with D perhaps TRBD2 (5 bases). CDR1 SGHVS and CDR2 FNYEAQ come from the germline V gene. V gave up 0 bases and J gave up 7 bases, with 25 bases separating them. CDR3 length: 18 residues. The full variable domain, rest sourced from reference TRBV7-6 and TRBJ2-7, is GAGVSQSPRYKVTKRGQDVALRCDPISGHVSLYWYRQALGQGPEFLTYFNYEAQQDKSGLPNDRFSAERPEGSISTLTIQRTEQRDSAMYRCASSLAEAPGKFEKEQYFGPGTRLTVT.

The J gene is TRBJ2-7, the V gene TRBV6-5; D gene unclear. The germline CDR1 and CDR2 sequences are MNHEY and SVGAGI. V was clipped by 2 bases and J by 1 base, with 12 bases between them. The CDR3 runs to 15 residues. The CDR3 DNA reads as TGTGCCAGCAGTTACGACGGTCTCGGGTCCTACGAGCAGTACTTC. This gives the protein CASSYDGLGSYEQYF.

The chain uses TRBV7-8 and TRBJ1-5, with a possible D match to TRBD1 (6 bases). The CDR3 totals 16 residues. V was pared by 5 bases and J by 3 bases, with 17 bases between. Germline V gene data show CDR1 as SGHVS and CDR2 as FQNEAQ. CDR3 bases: TGTGCCAGCAGCCGACGGACAGTCCGAAACAATCAGCCCCAGCATTTT. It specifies CASSRRTVRNNQPQHF.

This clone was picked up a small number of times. The CDR3 reads CASSGELAGSYEQYF. CDR3 DNA: TGTGCCAGCAGTGGAGAACTAGCGGGAAGCTACGAGCAGTACTTC. The chain uses TRBV6-5 and TRBJ2-7; 10 nucleotides align to TRBD2. The length of the CDR3 is 15 residues. CDR1 and CDR2 from the germline V gene are MNHEY and SVGAGI. Germline trimming cut 5 bases from V and 3 bases from J; bases unmatched to any gene: 7.

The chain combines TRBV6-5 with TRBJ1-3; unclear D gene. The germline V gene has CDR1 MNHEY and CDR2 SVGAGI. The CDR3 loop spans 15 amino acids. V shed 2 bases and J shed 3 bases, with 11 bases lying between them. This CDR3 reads CASSYLRAGGNTIYF. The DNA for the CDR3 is TGTGCCAGCAGTTACCTCCGGGCGGGTGGAAACACCATATATTTT.

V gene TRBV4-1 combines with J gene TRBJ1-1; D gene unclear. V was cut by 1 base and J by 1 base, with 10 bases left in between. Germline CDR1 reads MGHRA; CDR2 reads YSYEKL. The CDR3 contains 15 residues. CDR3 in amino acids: CASSQAGSANTEAFF. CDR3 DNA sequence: TGCGCCAGCAGCCAAGCGGGGTCTGCGAACACTGAAGCTTTCTTT.

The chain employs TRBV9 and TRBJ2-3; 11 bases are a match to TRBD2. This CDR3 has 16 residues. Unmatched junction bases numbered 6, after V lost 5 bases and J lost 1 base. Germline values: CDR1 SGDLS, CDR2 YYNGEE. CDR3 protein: CASSRLAGSRTDTQYF. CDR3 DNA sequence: TGTGCCAGCAGTCGACTAGCGGGGAGCCGCACAGATACGCAGTATTTT.

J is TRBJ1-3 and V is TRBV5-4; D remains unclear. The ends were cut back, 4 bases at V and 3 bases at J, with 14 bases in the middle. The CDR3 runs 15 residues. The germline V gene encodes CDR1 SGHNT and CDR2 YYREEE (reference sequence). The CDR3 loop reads CASSPPEGSGNTIYF. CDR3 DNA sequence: TGTGCCAGCAGCCCGCCGGAAGGGAGTGGAAACACCATATATTTT. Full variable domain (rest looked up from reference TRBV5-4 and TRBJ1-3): ETGVTQSPTHLIKTRGQQVTLRCSSQSGHNTVSWYQQALGQGPQFIFQYYREEENGRGNFPPRFSGLQFPNYSSELNVNALELDDSALYLCASSPPEGSGNTIYFGEGSWLTVV.

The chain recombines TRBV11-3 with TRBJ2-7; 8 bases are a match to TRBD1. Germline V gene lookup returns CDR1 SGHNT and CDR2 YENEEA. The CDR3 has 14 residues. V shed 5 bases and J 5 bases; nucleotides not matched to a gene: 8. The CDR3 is CASSPSRTGHEQYF. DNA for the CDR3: TGTGCCAGCAGCCCAAGTCGGACAGGGCACGAGCAGTACTTC. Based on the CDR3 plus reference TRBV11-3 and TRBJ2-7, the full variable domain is EAGVVQSPRYKIIEKKQPVAFWCNPISGHNTLYWYLQNLGQGPELLIRYENEEAVDDSQLPKDRFSAERLKGVDSTLKIQPAELGDSAVYLCASSPSRTGHEQYFGPGTRLTVT.

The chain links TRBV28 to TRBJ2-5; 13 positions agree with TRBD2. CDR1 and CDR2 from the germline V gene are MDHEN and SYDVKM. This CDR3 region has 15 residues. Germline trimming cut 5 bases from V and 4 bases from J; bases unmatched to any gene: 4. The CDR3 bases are TGTGCCAGCAGTACACTAGCGGGAGGGCCAGAGACCCAGTACTTC. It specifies CASSTLAGGPETQYF.

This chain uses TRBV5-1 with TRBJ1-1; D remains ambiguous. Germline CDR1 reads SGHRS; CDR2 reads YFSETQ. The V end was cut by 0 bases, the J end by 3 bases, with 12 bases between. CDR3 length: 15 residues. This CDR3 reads CASSLVVSTHTEAFF. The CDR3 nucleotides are TGCGCCAGCAGCTTGGTGGTCAGTACGCACACTGAAGCTTTCTTT.

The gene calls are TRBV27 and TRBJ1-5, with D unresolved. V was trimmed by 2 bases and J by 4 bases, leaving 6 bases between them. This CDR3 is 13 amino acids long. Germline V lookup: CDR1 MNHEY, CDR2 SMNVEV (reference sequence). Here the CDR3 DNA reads TGTGCCAGCAGTTTACAAAATAATCAGCCCCAGCATTTT. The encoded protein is CASSLQNNQPQHF.

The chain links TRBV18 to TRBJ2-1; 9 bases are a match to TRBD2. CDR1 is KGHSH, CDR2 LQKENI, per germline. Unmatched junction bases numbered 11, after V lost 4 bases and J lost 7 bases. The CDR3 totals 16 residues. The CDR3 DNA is TGTGCCAGCTCACGTGGATCAATAGCGGGAGAGAATGAGCAGTTCTTC. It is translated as CASSRGSIAGENEQFF. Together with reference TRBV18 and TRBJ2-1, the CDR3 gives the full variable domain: NAGVMQNPRHLVRRRGQEARLRCSPMKGHSHVYWYRQLPEEGLKFMVYLQKENIIDESGMPKERFSAEFPKEGPSILRIQQVVRGDSAAYFCASSRGSIAGENEQFFGPGTRLTVL.

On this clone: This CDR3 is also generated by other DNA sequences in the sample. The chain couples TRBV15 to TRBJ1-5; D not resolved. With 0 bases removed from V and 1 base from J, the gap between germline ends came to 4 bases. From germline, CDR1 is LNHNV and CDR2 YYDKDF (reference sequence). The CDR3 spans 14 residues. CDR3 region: CATSRDLSNQPQHF. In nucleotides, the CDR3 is TGTGCCACCAGCAGAGATCTCAGCAATCAGCCCCAGCATTTT.

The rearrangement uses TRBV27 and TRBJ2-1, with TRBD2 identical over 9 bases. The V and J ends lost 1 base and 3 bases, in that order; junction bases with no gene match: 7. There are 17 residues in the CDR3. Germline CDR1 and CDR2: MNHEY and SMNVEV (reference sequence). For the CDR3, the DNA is TGTGCCAGCAGTTTATTAAGCCTAGCGGGGAACTACAATGAGCAGTTCTTC. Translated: CASSLLSLAGNYNEQFF.

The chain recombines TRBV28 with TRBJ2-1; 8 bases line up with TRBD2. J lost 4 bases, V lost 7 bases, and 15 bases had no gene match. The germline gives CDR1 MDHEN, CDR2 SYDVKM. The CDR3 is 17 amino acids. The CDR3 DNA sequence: TGTGCCAGCACCCGACTCCGAGCGGGAGCCCGATACAATGAGCAGTTCTTC. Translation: CASTRLRAGARYNEQFF.

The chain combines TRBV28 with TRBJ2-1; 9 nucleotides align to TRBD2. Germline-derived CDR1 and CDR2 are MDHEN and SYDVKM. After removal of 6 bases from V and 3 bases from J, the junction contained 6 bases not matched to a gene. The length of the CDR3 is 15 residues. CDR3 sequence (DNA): TGTGCCAGCAGCCTGAGCGGGAGGAGCTACAATGAGCAGTTCTTC. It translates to CASSLSGRSYNEQFF.